This passage covers 8 T cell receptor beta chains from one sample sequenced in a study of blood T cells in healthy people across ages. Primed by a sample-barcoded 5' primer and a J-beta primer mix, a second PCR proceeded for roughly 6 to 12 cycles. TCRdb processed the 5' RACE reads anew with MiXCR; each CDR3 protein has one entry. The table shows hundreds of thousands of distinct CDR3 sequences, with more than 45% occurring only once. Input material: blood. The receptors come from a man aged 55 to 70 in good health.

The chain combines TRBV27 with TRBJ2-6; 8 bases agree with TRBD1. Germline CDR1 is MNHEY and CDR2 is SMNVEV (reference sequence). The length of the CDR3 is 18 residues. Trimming cost V 5 bases and J 3 bases; bases outside gene matches: 12. This CDR3 reads CASSPRGRPADGANVLTF. The CDR3 region has the DNA TGTGCCAGCAGTCCCAGGGGGCGGCCTGCTGATGGGGCCAACGTCCTGACTTTC.

This sequence joins TRBV10-2 and TRBJ2-5, with TRBD1 matching over 7 bases. V lost 10 bases and J lost 3; bases outside the gene matches: 5. The CDR3 is 12 residues long. Germline loops: CDR1 WSHSY, CDR2 SAAADI. CDR3 sequence (DNA): TGCGCCAACATCACAGGGGAAGAGACCCAGTACTTC. Amino acids: CANITGEETQYF.

CDR3 amino acids: CSASGGATYNEQFF. In nucleotides, the CDR3 is TGCAGCGCTAGCGGGGGGGCCACCTACAATGAGCAGTTCTTC. The J gene is TRBJ2-1, the V gene TRBV29-1; 12 nucleotides agree with TRBD2. Per the germline V gene, CDR1 is SQVTM and CDR2 is ANQGSEA. The CDR3 is 14 amino acids. J lost 2 bases, V lost 7 bases, and 3 bases had no gene match.

This clonotype was counted at least ten times. The chain carries TRBV20-1 and TRBJ2-5; D perhaps matches TRBD1 (6 bases). The V end was cut by 6 bases, the J end by 7 bases, with 6 bases between. The CDR3 sequence is 9 residues long. Germline V lookup: CDR1 DFQATT, CDR2 SNEGSKA (reference sequence). The CDR3 is CSAGGTQYF. For the CDR3, the DNA is TGCAGTGCAGGGGGGACCCAGTACTTC.

The V call is TRBV6-2 or TRBV6-3, the J call TRBJ2-1; 8 bases match TRBD2. Germline V gene data show CDR1 as MNHEY and CDR2 as SVGEGT. The CDR3 has 17 residues. Unmatched junction bases numbered 7, after V lost 2 bases and J lost 1 base. This CDR3 is CASSYGASGWSYNEQFF. The CDR3 bases are TGTGCCAGCAGTTACGGGGCTAGCGGGTGGTCCTACAATGAGCAGTTCTTC.

This clonotype was recorded at least ten times. V and J are TRBV27 and TRBJ2-3; D gene unclear. The CDR3 has 14 residues. Looked up from germline, CDR1 is MNHEY and CDR2 is SMNVEV (reference sequence). V was pared by 1 base and J by 4 bases, with 9 bases between. DNA of the CDR3: TGTGCCAGCAGTTTATATCCCACCGCAGATACGCAGTATTTT. As protein: CASSLYPTADTQYF.

This clonotype was picked up one time. V usage is TRBV5-1 and J usage is TRBJ2-1; TRBD2 agrees at 11 bases. The CDR3 has 16 amino acids. Germline V gene lookup returns CDR1 SGHRS and CDR2 YFSETQ. Trimming removed 3 bases from V and 9 bases from J; junction bases left unmatched: 11. The CDR3: CASSYYSSGRAGEQFF. As DNA, the CDR3 is TGCGCCAGCAGCTACTACAGTAGCGGGAGGGCCGGTGAGCAGTTCTTC. Full variable domain (rest looked up from reference TRBV5-1 and TRBJ2-1): KAGVTQTPRYLIKTRGQQVTLSCSPISGHRSVSWYQQTPGQGLQFLFEYFSETQRNKGNFPGRFSGRQFSNSRSEMNVSTLELGDSALYLCASSYYSSGRAGEQFFGPGTRLTVL.

This clonotype was detected only once. DNA for the CDR3: TGTGCCAGCAGACGGGACTGGAACTATGGCTACACCTTC. Translation: CASRRDWNYGYTF. The rearrangement uses TRBV12-3 or TRBV12-4 and TRBJ1-2, with D possibly being TRBD1 (5 bases). V was trimmed by 6 bases and J by 2 bases, leaving 10 bases between them. This CDR3 is built from 13 residues.